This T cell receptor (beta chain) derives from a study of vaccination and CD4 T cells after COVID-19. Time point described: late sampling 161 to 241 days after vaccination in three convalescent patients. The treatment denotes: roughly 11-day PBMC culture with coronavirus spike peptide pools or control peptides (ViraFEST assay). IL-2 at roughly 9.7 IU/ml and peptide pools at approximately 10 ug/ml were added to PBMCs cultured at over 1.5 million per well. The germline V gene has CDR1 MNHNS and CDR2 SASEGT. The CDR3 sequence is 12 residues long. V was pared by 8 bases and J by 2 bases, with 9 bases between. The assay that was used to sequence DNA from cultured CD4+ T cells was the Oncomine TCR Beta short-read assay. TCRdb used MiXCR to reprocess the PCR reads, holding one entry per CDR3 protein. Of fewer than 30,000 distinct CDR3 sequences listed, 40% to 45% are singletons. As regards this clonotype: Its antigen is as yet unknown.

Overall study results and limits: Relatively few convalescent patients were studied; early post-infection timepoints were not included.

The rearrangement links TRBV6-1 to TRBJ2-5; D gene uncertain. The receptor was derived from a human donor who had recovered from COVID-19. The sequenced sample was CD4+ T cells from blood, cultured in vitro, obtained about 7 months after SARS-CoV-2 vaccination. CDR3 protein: CASRLGQETQYF. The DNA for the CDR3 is TGTGCCAGCCGACTTGGTCAAGAGACCCAGTACTTC.